These 26 T cell receptor beta chains originate from one sample sequenced in a study of cytomegalovirus exposure and HLA in healthy donors. The PCR had 60 Vbeta and 13 Jbeta primers. Assay: immunoSEQ multiplex PCR; the TCRdb copy retains only in-frame clones and omits some. Among approximately 140,000 clones listed, approximately 80% were seen once. The sample consisted of PBMCs. The receptors here all came from a male donor in good health and CMV-seropositive.

This chain joins TRBV4-1 and TRBJ2-5, with D maybe TRBD2 (7 bases). Germline values: CDR1 MGHRA, CDR2 YSYEKL. Trimming shortened V by 4 bases and J by 3 bases, and 12 bases separated the two germline ends. The CDR3 sequence is 14 residues long. The CDR3 protein is CASSRREGEETQYF. CDR3 DNA sequence: TGCGCCAGCAGCCGAAGGGAGGGGGAAGAGACCCAGTACTTC.

The V call is TRBV11-2, the J call TRBJ1-4; D remains ambiguous. This CDR3 region has 18 residues. Germline CDR1 and CDR2: SGHAT and FQNNGV. The V end lost 0 bases, the J end lost 5 bases, and 19 bases lay between the germline ends. CDR3 amino acids: CASSLDSAAWVPNEKLFF. In DNA form, the CDR3 reads TGTGCCAGCAGCTTAGATAGCGCTGCCTGGGTCCCAAATGAAAAACTGTTTTTT.

The chain has TRBV7-8 and TRBJ1-6; D ambiguous. The V and J ends lost 5 bases and 5 bases respectively, with 7 bases between them. The germline CDR1 and CDR2 sequences are SGHVS and FQNEAQ. The CDR3 has 13 amino acids. CDR3 coding DNA: TGTGCCAGCAGCGATCAGGATAATTCACCCCTCCACTTT. This sequence encodes CASSDQDNSPLHF.

The chain has TRBV5-1 and TRBJ1-6; D is unclear. This CDR3 has 15 residues. V dropped 0 bases and J dropped 3 bases, with 7 bases sitting between them. Germline-derived CDR1 and CDR2 are SGHRS and YFSETQ. The CDR3 DNA reads TGCGCCAGCAGCTTGGACAGTTTCTATAATTCACCCCTCCACTTT. Its translation is CASSLDSFYNSPLHF.

The V gene is TRBV6-1, the J gene TRBJ2-3; D unclear. There are 13 residues in the CDR3. CDR1 is MNHNS, CDR2 SASEGT, per germline. V lost 6 bases and J lost 1, with 8 bases in between. CDR3 loop: CASSRSRTDTQYF. The CDR3 region has the DNA TGTGCCAGCAGCAGGTCTCGCACAGATACGCAGTATTTT.

The chain couples TRBV13 to TRBJ2-1, with D possibly matching TRBD2 (6 bases). Trimming stripped 7 bases from V and 5 bases from J, with 18 bases between. CDR1 PRHDT and CDR2 FYEKMQ come from the germline V gene (reference sequence). CDR3 length: 15 amino acids. CDR3 amino acids: CASTGSSGANNEQFF. The CDR3 DNA reads as TGTGCCAGCACGGGAAGTAGCGGAGCTAACAATGAGCAGTTCTTC.

The chain is built from TRBV7-3 and TRBJ2-2; 9 nucleotides align to TRBD1. This CDR3 is built from 16 residues. The V and J ends lost 5 bases and 1 base, in that order; junction bases with no gene match: 5. CDR1 is SGHTA, CDR2 FQGTGA, per germline. The CDR3: CASSQGGQGNTGELFF. The CDR3 DNA reads as TGTGCCAGCAGCCAAGGGGGACAGGGGAACACCGGGGAGCTGTTTTTT. Full variable domain (rest looked up from reference TRBV7-3 and TRBJ2-2): GAGVSQTPSNKVTEKGKYVELRCDPISGHTALYWYRQSLGQGPEFLIYFQGTGAADDSGLPNDRFFAVRPEGSVSTLKIQRTERGDSAVYLCASSQGGQGNTGELFFGEGSRLTVL.

This chain connects TRBV7-2 to TRBJ2-7, with 12 bases fitting TRBD1. There are 16 residues in the CDR3. After removal of 5 bases from V and 5 bases from J, the junction contained 10 bases not matched to a gene. CDR1 and CDR2 from the germline V gene are SGHTA and FQGNSA. Written as DNA, the CDR3 is TGTGCCAGCAGCGGGGGGACAGGGGGCTCTTTCGACGAGCAGTACTTC. This codes for CASSGGTGGSFDEQYF.

The chain carries TRBV19 and TRBJ1-5; the D gene is possibly TRBD1 (6 bases). Trimming removed 11 bases at V and 6 bases at J, with 14 bases between. The CDR3 is 12 amino acids. Germline CDR1 is LNHDA and CDR2 is SQIVND (reference sequence). The CDR3 region is CASRGGPQPQHF. In nucleotides, the CDR3 is TGTGCCTCCCGGGGGGGCCCTCAGCCCCAGCATTTT.

The chain recombines TRBV4-1 with TRBJ2-3; 12 nucleotides line up with TRBD2. CDR1 and CDR2 (germline): MGHRA, YSYEKL. This CDR3 comprises 16 residues. With 4 bases clipped from V and 2 bases from J, the junction kept 4 bases outside the gene matches. CDR3 DNA sequence: TGCGCCAGCAGCCCTAGCGGGGGGGCGAACACAGATACGCAGTATTTT. This gives the protein CASSPSGGANTDTQYF.

The genes are TRBV28 and TRBJ2-5; D is possibly TRBD2 (5 bases). This CDR3 spans 11 amino acids. V was clipped by 7 bases and J by 9 bases, with 12 bases between them. The V gene's germline CDR1 is MDHEN and CDR2 SYDVKM. The CDR3 protein is CASTGERSQYF. CDR3 DNA: TGTGCCAGCACCGGGGAGAGGTCCCAGTACTTC.

The chain carries TRBV6-4 and TRBJ2-7; TRBD2 matches 10 bases. V lost 6 bases to trimming and J lost 1 base; unmatched junction nucleotides: 15. This CDR3 has 18 amino acids. CDR1 and CDR2 from the germline V gene are MRHNA and SNTAGT. CDR3 sequence (DNA): TGTGCCAGCAGGGTCGCTGTGACTAGCGGGCAGTCTTCCTACGAGCAGTACTTC. Translating gives CASRVAVTSGQSSYEQYF.

This clone was counted a single time. The chain recombines TRBV4-3 with TRBJ2-4; D gene unclear. CDR1 and CDR2 from the germline V gene are LGHNA and YSLEER. The CDR3 covers 15 residues. V lost 0 bases and J lost 1, with 7 bases in between. The CDR3 reads CASSQDLLAKNIQYF. In DNA form, the CDR3 reads TGCGCCAGCAGCCAAGACTTATTGGCCAAAAACATTCAGTACTTC.

This rearrangement joins TRBV18 to TRBJ1-4; D gene ambiguous. The CDR3 extends over 13 amino acids. V gave up 1 base and J gave up 13 bases, with 13 bases separating them. CDR1 KGHSH and CDR2 LQKENI come from the germline V gene. CDR3 protein: CASSPRRGEGLFF. For the CDR3, the DNA is TGTGCCAGCTCACCACGGCGGGGAGAAGGACTGTTTTTT.

This clone was found a few times. This chain's CDR3 is CASSLSYRADLNEQFF. The DNA for the CDR3 is TGTGCCAGCAGCTTATCCTACAGGGCGGATCTCAATGAGCAGTTCTTC. The rearrangement uses TRBV7-9 and TRBJ2-1, with D possibly matching TRBD1 (6 bases). The germline V gene encodes CDR1 SEHNR and CDR2 FQNEAQ (reference sequence). Trimming stripped 2 bases from V and 6 bases from J, with 17 bases between. The CDR3 runs to 16 residues.

This clone was recorded a few times. The chain carries TRBV6-5 and TRBJ1-1; 9 positions match TRBD1. Germline V gene sequence: CDR1 MNHEY, CDR2 SVGAGI. V shed 5 bases, J shed 10 bases, and the junction held 8 bases outside the gene matches. CDR3 size: 13 residues. The CDR3 DNA reads as TGTGCCAGCAGTGATGACAGGGACAGGGCAGCTTTCTTT. This translates into CASSDDRDRAAFF.

J is TRBJ1-2 and V is TRBV21-1; the table calls TRBD1, which could not be checked here. TRBV21-1 is marked as a pseudogene. CDR3 length: 17 amino acids. The CDR3 bases are TGTGCCAGCAGCTCCCGCCAAGACAGTCCTGGCGGCTATGGCTACACCTTC. It encodes CASSSRQDSPGGYGYTF.

The chain has TRBV2 and TRBJ2-1, with D perhaps matching TRBD2 (5 bases). The CDR3 is 15 amino acids. V was cut by 6 bases and J by 5 bases, with 17 bases left in between. From germline, CDR1 is SNHLY and CDR2 FYNNEI. CDR3 sequence (DNA): TGTGCCAGCAGCCTCGTGGGCGGGCGTAACAATGAGCAGTTCTTC. Protein sequence: CASSLVGGRNNEQFF.

This chain links TRBV2 with TRBJ2-3; the D gene is possibly TRBD1 (5 bases). V lost 6 bases, J lost 4 bases, and 17 bases lay in between. The CDR3 loop spans 15 amino acids. In germline, CDR1 is SNHLY, CDR2 FYNNEI. CDR3 sequence reads: CASRQSGQGSDTQYF. The CDR3 DNA is TGTGCCAGCAGGCAGTCGGGCCAGGGTTCAGATACGCAGTATTTT.

This clone was seen a handful of times. The J gene is TRBJ1-2, the V gene TRBV27; 9 bases line up with TRBD1. Losses at the gene ends were 0 bases for V and 8 bases for J; bases not matched to a gene: 4. The CDR3 is made up of 14 amino acids. CDR1 and CDR2 (germline): MNHEY, SMNVEV (reference sequence). CDR3 sequence (DNA): TGTGCCAGCAGTTTATCGGGGACAGGGTACGGCTACACCTTC. Translated: CASSLSGTGYGYTF.

The rearrangement links TRBV5-6 to TRBJ2-2; weak D call: TRBD2 (5 bases). Germline V gives CDR1 SGHDT, CDR2 YYEEEE. V was cut by 4 bases and J by 0 bases, with 16 bases left in between. The CDR3 consists of 17 residues. The CDR3 DNA reads TGTGCCAGCAGCCCAGTTACCCTGACTACGAACACCGGGGAGCTGTTTTTT. Translated: CASSPVTLTTNTGELFF.

The count of this clone is one. The V call is TRBV5-4, the J call TRBJ2-3; TRBD2 matches 14 bases. The CDR3 has 16 amino acids. Unmatched junction bases numbered 6, after V lost 4 bases and J lost 5 bases. Germline V CDR1 and CDR2: SGHNT, YYREEE (reference sequence). The CDR3 loop is CASSLGLAGVLDTQYF. CDR3 sequence (DNA): TGTGCCAGCAGCCTGGGACTAGCGGGGGTGTTAGATACGCAGTATTTT.

The chain joins TRBV6-1 to TRBJ2-7, with 7 bases lining up with TRBD2. CDR3 length equals 14 residues. CDR1 and CDR2 from the germline V gene are MNHNS and SASEGT. V lost 4 bases, J lost 0 bases, and 3 bases stayed unmatched. CDR3 amino acids: CASSVGGSSYEQYF. The CDR3 DNA is TGTGCCAGCAGTGTCGGGGGGAGCTCCTACGAGCAGTACTTC.

The rearrangement links TRBV2 to TRBJ1-2, with a weak D call TRBD1 (6 bases). The germline V gene has CDR1 SNHLY and CDR2 FYNNEI. CDR3 length equals 15 residues. Trimming removed 7 bases from V and 4 bases from J, with 19 bases in between. Here the CDR3 reads CASINDRSLPYGYTF. CDR3 DNA sequence: TGTGCCAGCATTAACGACAGGAGTCTCCCCTATGGCTACACCTTC.

This clone was seen more than once but under ten times. The gene calls are TRBV5-1 and TRBJ1-1, with TRBD1 identical over 7 bases. This CDR3 spans 14 amino acids. Germline assignment: CDR1 SGHRS and CDR2 YFSETQ. J was trimmed by 7 bases and V by 3 bases; bases with no gene match: 9. The CDR3 sequence: CASSSGNRGIEAFF. The CDR3 DNA is TGCGCCAGCAGCTCCGGAAACAGGGGTATTGAAGCTTTCTTT.

This clone appeared a few times. The junction departs from germline at one end; a sequencing error may be responsible. V gene TRBV5-1 combines with J gene TRBJ2-6; possible D gene TRBD1, 5 bases. This CDR3 is 15 amino acids long. Germline CDR1 SGHRS, CDR2 YFSETQ. The CDR3 is CASREGASEANVLTF. CDR3 coding DNA: TGCGCCAGCAGGGAAGGGGCCTCTGAGGCCAACGTCCTGACTTTC.